This T cell receptor beta chain was retrieved from a study of shared clonotypes between healthy human individuals. Regarding the study as a whole: Among donors, sharing of clonotypes was expected to be affected by sequencing depth.

Of note for this clone: Antigen: not known.

Germline lookup yields CDR1 MNHNY and CDR2 SVGAGI (reference sequence). The CDR3 spans 16 residues. Trimming removed 1 base at V and 5 bases at J, with 15 bases between. Genomic DNA belonging to each subset was distributed in equal measure over several immunoSEQ plates. For sorted subsets, about 200 ng DNA per replicate equaled 30,000 or so T cell genomes. TCRdb keeps only in-frame clones here, not all; method: immunoSEQ multiplex PCR. The sample lists about 1 million clones, approximately 80% seen once, with around 0.47% in the top ten. CD4+ cells underwent separation, giving CD45RA+ naive and CD45RA-negative memory subsets.

The chain couples TRBV6-6 to TRBJ2-1; TRBD1 is a possible D gene (5 bases). The sequence was collected from a man aged 18 to 29 in good health. Some clones in this sample may be carry-over from other donors' samples. Sequencing was done on a sample of memory CD4+ T cells from PBMCs. Specified subset: CD45RA-negative fraction. The CDR3 DNA is TGTGCCAGCAGTTACTTTTACAGGAATTGGCACAATGAGCAGTTCTTC. Protein sequence: CASSYFYRNWHNEQFF.